Each of the 20 T cell receptor beta chains below was sequenced from the same sample in a study of T-cell reconstitution after alpha-beta-depleted transplantation in children. Using unique molecular identifiers, the investigators prepared the TCRbeta library. Using its own MiXCR run on the PCR reads, TCRdb lists one record per CDR3 protein. The data contain about 440,000 distinct CDR3 sequences, about 40% of them seen just once; the ten biggest clones take up about 30%. The material was PBMCs, obtained before TCRalphabeta/CD19-depleted stem cell transplant. All receptors come from a girl aged 2 to 9 with aplastic anemia, due to receive a stem cell transplant.

This CDR3 is CASSLELGNIYEQYF. The CDR3 coding sequence is TGTGCCAGCAGTTTAGAACTAGGGAATATCTACGAGCAGTACTTC. The V call is TRBV12-3 or TRBV12-4, the J call TRBJ2-7, with D perhaps TRBD2 (5 bases). Trimming took off 1 base at V and 3 bases at J, with 13 bases between the two ends. CDR3 length: 15 residues.

V is TRBV12-3 or TRBV12-4 and J is TRBJ1-6; a weak D match, TRBD1 (6 bases). The CDR3 runs 16 residues. Trimming removed 0 bases from V and 10 bases from J, with 16 bases in between. DNA of the CDR3: TGTGCCAGCAGTTTAGCTCAACAGGGTCCCGGATCACCCCTCCACTTT. Its translation: CASSLAQQGPGSPLHF.

The chain combines TRBV7-6 with TRBJ1-4; the D is unclear. The CDR3 runs to 13 residues. Trimming stripped 6 bases from V and 4 bases from J, with 9 bases between. Germline V CDR1 and CDR2: SGHVS, FNYEAQ. The CDR3 loop reads CASRCMGNEKLFF. The DNA of the CDR3 is TGTGCCAGCAGGTGCATGGGTAATGAAAAACTGTTTTTT.

The V and J genes are TRBV7-9 and TRBJ2-7; D remains ambiguous. CDR1 SEHNR and CDR2 FQNEAQ come from the germline V gene (reference sequence). The V end was cut by 5 bases, the J end by 2 bases, with 10 bases between. This CDR3 is 13 amino acids long. The CDR3 DNA reads as TGTGCCAGCAGCGACGACCTGACCTACGAGCAGTACTTC. Translated: CASSDDLTYEQYF.

The V and J genes are TRBV19 and TRBJ2-1; D tentatively reads TRBD1 or TRBD2 (6 bases each). Germline CDR1 reads LNHDA; CDR2 reads SQIVND (reference sequence). The CDR3 is 15 amino acids. Trimming stripped 6 bases from V and 4 bases from J, with 16 bases between. The CDR3, as DNA: TGTGCCAGTAGCCAACTGGGGGGCCTTTACAATGAGCAGTTCTTC. It encodes CASSQLGGLYNEQFF.

This chain joins TRBV28 and TRBJ2-1; TRBD1 matches 8 bases. Germline V gene sequence: CDR1 MDHEN, CDR2 SYDVKM. The V segment lost 3 bases and the J segment 5 bases; nucleotides outside the gene matches: 9. The CDR3 runs to 16 residues. The chain's CDR3 is CASSFSPGQVNNEQFF. The CDR3 nucleotides are TGTGCCAGCAGTTTCAGCCCGGGACAGGTAAACAATGAGCAGTTCTTC. The full variable domain, completed using reference TRBV28 and TRBJ2-1, is DVKVTQSSRYLVKRTGEKVFLECVQDMDHENMFWYRQDPGLGLRLIYFSYDVKMKEKGDIPEGYSVSREKKERFSLILESASTNQTSMYLCASSFSPGQVNNEQFFGPGTRLTVL.

The sample holds many counts of this clonotype. V usage is TRBV6-5 and J usage is TRBJ2-6; 9 bases fit TRBD1. Germline loops: CDR1 MNHEY, CDR2 SVGAGI. The CDR3 consists of 19 residues. The J segment lost 0 bases and the V segment lost 10 bases, leaving 16 bases of the junction unmatched. The CDR3 loop is CATSDRGADRFSGANVLTF. DNA for the CDR3: TGTGCCACTTCGGACAGGGGCGCGGACCGCTTCTCTGGGGCCAACGTCCTGACTTTC.

This clonotype was detected many times. The rearrangement joins TRBV5-1 to TRBJ2-5; no clear D gene. With 4 bases removed from V and 1 base from J, the gap between germline ends came to 14 bases. In germline, CDR1 is SGHRS, CDR2 YFSETQ. There are 15 residues in the CDR3. The CDR3 DNA follows: TGCGCCAGCAGCCCATCACACGGCACCCAAGAGACCCAGTACTTC. Amino acid sequence: CASSPSHGTQETQYF. Full variable domain (outside the CDR3, taken from reference TRBV5-1 and TRBJ2-5): KAGVTQTPRYLIKTRGQQVTLSCSPISGHRSVSWYQQTPGQGLQFLFEYFSETQRNKGNFPGRFSGRQFSNSRSEMNVSTLELGDSALYLCASSPSHGTQETQYFGPGTRLLVL.

The chain is built from TRBV5-1 and TRBJ2-3; 12 bases are a match to TRBD2. The CDR3 is 17 residues long. The V segment lost 1 base and the J segment 6 bases; nucleotides outside the gene matches: 9. The germline gives CDR1 SGHRS, CDR2 YFSETQ. CDR3 bases: TGCGCCAGCAGCTTGACCCCTAGCGGGAGGGCGGCGGATACGCAGTATTTT. Residues: CASSLTPSGRAADTQYF.

This clonotype appeared many times. This chain links TRBV15 with TRBJ2-2; D gene uncertain. The length of the CDR3 is 13 residues. V lost 1 base and J lost 5, with 5 bases in between. The germline CDR1 and CDR2 sequences are LNHNV and YYDKDF (reference sequence). The CDR3 spells CATSRARTGELFF. The DNA for the CDR3 is TGTGCCACCAGCAGAGCCCGAACCGGGGAGCTGTTTTTT.

This clonotype was seen repeatedly, ten times or more. The rearrangement uses TRBV12-3 or TRBV12-4 and TRBJ1-1, with TRBD1 as a possible D gene (5 bases). CDR3 length: 15 amino acids. The V end was cut by 6 bases, the J end by 1 base, with 15 bases between. CDR3 in DNA: TGTGCCAGCAGGGCATCACAGGTTGAGAACACTGAAGCTTTCTTT. Protein product: CASRASQVENTEAFF.

The genes are TRBV20-1 and TRBJ2-1; TRBD2 matches 7 bases. With 0 bases clipped from V and 3 bases from J, the junction kept 5 bases outside the gene matches. This CDR3 spans 15 amino acids. Germline CDR1 DFQATT, CDR2 SNEGSKA (reference sequence). The CDR3 is CSARDRSGIYNEQFF. The CDR3 bases are TGCAGTGCTAGAGATCGAAGCGGGATCTACAATGAGCAGTTCTTC.

The chain combines TRBV15 with TRBJ2-7; perhaps TRBD1 as D (6 bases). Looked up from germline, CDR1 is LNHNV and CDR2 is YYDKDF (reference sequence). This CDR3 has 14 residues. Trimming took 5 bases from V and 2 from J, leaving 13 bases between them. CDR3 sequence (DNA): TGTGCCACCAGCTGGACAGAGAACACCTACGAGCAGTACTTC. Translation: CATSWTENTYEQYF. The full variable domain, completed using reference TRBV15 and TRBJ2-7, is DAMVIQNPRYQVTQFGKPVTLSCSQTLNHNVMYWYQQKSSQAPKLLFHYYDKDFNNEADTPDNFQSRRPNTSFCFLDIRSPGLGDTAMYLCATSWTENTYEQYFGPGTRLTVT.

The chain links TRBV12-3 or TRBV12-4 to TRBJ1-1; no firm D call. This CDR3 is 12 amino acids long. V shed 5 bases and J shed 6 bases, with 10 bases lying between them. CDR3 amino acids: CASSAAEAEAFF. The CDR3 DNA sequence: TGTGCCAGCAGTGCTGCAGAGGCTGAAGCTTTCTTT.

This clonotype appeared once. The chain links TRBV6-5 to TRBJ2-5; TRBD2 is a possible D gene (6 bases). V gave up 2 bases and J gave up 2 bases, with 12 bases separating them. This CDR3 has 15 residues. Germline values: CDR1 MNHEY, CDR2 SVGAGI. As DNA, the CDR3 is TGTGCCAGCAGTTACCTAGGCCGGGGGCAAGAGACCCAGTACTTC. This translates into CASSYLGRGQETQYF.

This chain links TRBV10-3 with TRBJ2-1, with D possibly TRBD2 on 5 matching bases. Trimming took off 1 base at V and 1 base at J, with 11 bases between the two ends. Germline V gene lookup returns CDR1 ENHRY and CDR2 SYGVKD. The CDR3 sequence is 16 residues long. The CDR3 spells CAISEWFSESYNEQFF. The CDR3 coding sequence is TGTGCCATCAGTGAGTGGTTTAGCGAGTCCTACAATGAGCAGTTCTTC.

This clonotype has just a few counts. J is TRBJ2-5 and V is TRBV7-3; D assignment may be TRBD1 or TRBD2 (5 bases each). The CDR3 totals 15 residues. Trimming cost V 2 bases and J 5 bases, with 15 bases left between them. Germline V CDR1 and CDR2: SGHTA, FQGTGA. The CDR3 protein is CASSLFGQGPETQYF. DNA for the CDR3: TGTGCCAGCAGCTTATTCGGCCAGGGACCGGAGACCCAGTACTTC.

The rearrangement uses TRBV28 and TRBJ2-7; TRBD2 matches 10 bases. This CDR3 comprises 13 residues. V gave up 7 bases and J gave up 9 bases; unmatched junction bases: 9. Germline assignment: CDR1 MDHEN and CDR2 SYDVKM. DNA of the CDR3: TGTGCCAGCAAGGGACTAGCGAGTACGGCGCAGTACTTC. Protein product: CASKGLASTAQYF.

This clonotype was seen more than once but under ten times. V and J are TRBV5-5 and TRBJ2-5; TRBD1 or TRBD2 may be the D gene (6 bases each). The CDR3 covers 14 residues. Deletions cut 8 bases from V and 1 base from J, with 15 bases between. Germline CDR1 reads SGHKS; CDR2 reads YYEKEE (reference sequence). This CDR3 reads CASREGGLQETQYF. The CDR3 coding sequence is TGTGCCAGTCGTGAGGGGGGACTCCAAGAGACCCAGTACTTC.

In this sample, this clonotype turned up a few times. The gene calls are TRBV6-5 and TRBJ1-3, with TRBD1 as a possible D gene (6 bases). Trimming pared 0 bases from V and 4 bases from J, leaving 13 bases between. Per germline, CDR1 MNHEY and CDR2 SVGAGI. This CDR3 is built from 16 residues. CDR3: CASSYSKGGLGNTIYF. The CDR3 DNA reads TGTGCCAGCAGTTACTCGAAGGGGGGGCTCGGAAACACCATATATTTT.